This T cell receptor beta chain was captured by sequencing in a study of T cell repertoires in cytomegalovirus infection. V lost 7 bases, J lost 10 bases, and 6 bases stayed unmatched. The CDR3 spans 11 residues. The germline gives CDR1 MGHDK, CDR2 SYGVNS. TCRdb called the reads again in MiXCR, with one record for every CDR3 protein. The sample contains approximately 30,000 distinct CDR3 sequences, under 20% of which appear only once. In its sample, this clonotype was seen a few times. Its matching antigen is unknown. Sample: CD8+ T cells from cultured PBMCs, taken from culture after CMV antigen stimulation. This TCR came from a human donor in good health (CMV status not recorded). Some clones in this sample may be carry-over from other donors' samples. This sequence joins TRBV25-1 and TRBJ2-5, with TRBD1 identical over 7 bases. Here the CDR3 reads CASKDRSGQYF. The CDR3 region has the DNA TGTGCCAGCAAGGACAGGTCGGGCCAGTACTTC.